A selection of T cell receptor beta chains follows, all from one sample in a study of cytomegalovirus exposure and HLA in healthy donors. Generated by immunoSEQ multiplex PCR, the TCRdb table keeps only in-frame clones and is missing some. The data hold approximately 140,000 clones, with around three quarters observed a single time. The sample was PBMCs. The source of these receptors is a man between 40 and 49 years old in good health and CMV-seropositive. Each CDR3 is given with its conserved first and last residue. The order of the fields is V gene, J gene, clone size, D gene, CDR3 DNA, CDR3 protein. D genes are given only for firm matches. Some rows mark clone size as missing; the rest say once, few, many or name a class of expanded clone.

TRBV7-9,TRBJ2-7,few,-,TGTGCCAGCAGCTTAGCGGAGGCCAGCTCCTACGAGCAGTACTTC,CASSLAEASSYEQYF
TRBV28,TRBJ2-2,once,-,TGTGCCAGCAGTTTACTTCTTCTCCAGGGTAACACCGGGGAGCTGTTTTTT,CASSLLLLQGNTGELFF
TRBV18,TRBJ2-3,-,TRBD2,TGTGCCAGCTCACCACAGAGCGGGAGGACAGATACGCAGTATTTT,CASSPQSGRTDTQYF
TRBV7-2,TRBJ2-3,-,TRBD2,TGTGCCAGCAGCTTAGCGGGAGGGAGCACAGATACGCAGTATTTT,CASSLAGGSTDTQYF
TRBV6-1,TRBJ1-2,-,-,TGTGCCAGCAGTGAGTTCAGGGCGGCTAACTATGGCTACACCTTC,CASSEFRAANYGYTF
TRBV7-3,TRBJ2-3,-,-,TGTGCCAGCAGCCCCAGACCGGGAGATACGCAGTATTTT,CASSPRPGDTQYF
TRBV7-9,TRBJ1-5,few,-,TGTGCCAGCAGCCCAGGAGGTTCGAATCAGCCCCAGCATTTT,CASSPGGSNQPQHF
TRBV18,TRBJ2-5,once,TRBD2,TGTGCCAGCTCCCGTACTAGCGACCCCCAAGAGACCCAGTACTTC,CASSRTSDPQETQYF
TRBV30,TRBJ2-3,-,-,TGTGCCTGGAGTCTTCCCAGGACTAGCACAGATACGCAGTATTTT,CAWSLPRTSTDTQYF
TRBV10-3,TRBJ1-2,-,-,TGTGCCATCAGTGAGGTCAGAAAGGGGGGCTACACCTTC,CAISEVRKGGYTF
TRBV4-2,TRBJ2-2,-,TRBD2,TGTGCCAGCAGCCAAGGGGGACTAGCGGCCTGGGCCGGGGAGCTGTTTTTT,CASSQGGLAAWAGELFF
TRBV7-7,TRBJ2-5,-,TRBD1,TGTGCCAGCAGCTTAGCACCGGGACAGGGGGCAGAGACCCAGTACTTC,CASSLAPGQGAETQYF
TRBV7-2,TRBJ1-4,-,-,TGTGCCAGCAGCTTAGGTGGTAGGGGTAGTTATGAAAAACTGTTTTTT,CASSLGGRGSYEKLFF
TRBV10-1,TRBJ1-1,-,TRBD1,TGCGCCAGCAGTGAAATCAGGGGGTCGGTAGGAGCTTTCTTT,CASSEIRGSVGAFF
TRBV2,TRBJ2-7,-,-,TGTGCCAGCAGTAATCGCGGCGAGCAGTACTTC,CASSNRGEQYF
TRBV11-2,TRBJ2-3,-,-,TGTGCCAGCAGCCCCGACCGCCGGAACAGGGCTACCACAGATACGCAGTATTTT,CASSPDRRNRATTDTQYF
TRBV7-2,TRBJ2-2,-,TRBD1,TGTGCCAGCAGCTTCGGACAGGAAGGGAAGCTGTTTTTT,CASSFGQEGKLFF
TRBV10-3,TRBJ1-1,-,-,TGTGCCATCGGACTGTCGAACACTGAAGCTTTCTTT,CAIGLSNTEAFF
TRBV7-9,TRBJ1-2,-,-,TGTGCCAGCACCGGAGGGTACCATGGCTACACCTTC,CASTGGYHGYTF
TRBV5-4,TRBJ2-3,-,-,TGTGCCAGCAGCCACCAGAGAAACAGAGATACGCAGTATTTT,CASSHQRNRDTQYF
TRBV4-3,TRBJ2-7,-,-,TGCGCCTTTCTCAATCTCCCGGGGAAGGGAACCTACGAGCAGTACTTC,CAFLNLPGKGTYEQYF
TRBV19,TRBJ1-4,-,TRBD1,TGTGCCAGTAGTGATGGACAGGGCACTAATGAAAAACTGTTTTTT,CASSDGQGTNEKLFF
TRBV4-1,TRBJ2-7,-,TRBD2,TGCGCCAGCACCCAGCTAGCGGGAGGAGGCTACGAGCAGTACTTC,CASTQLAGGGYEQYF
TRBV5-8,TRBJ2-1,few,-,TGTGCCAGCAGCTTGGACGGCAGGCTCTACAATGAGCAGTTCTTC,CASSLDGRLYNEQFF
TRBV5-1,TRBJ2-3,-,TRBD1,TGCGCCAGCAGCTTGATTGGCGACAGGGGGACAGATACGCAGTATTTT,CASSLIGDRGTDTQYF
TRBV21-1,TRBJ2-7,-,-,TGTGCCAGCACCCGGAACAGCTACGAGCAGTACTTC,CASTRNSYEQYF
TRBV5-1,TRBJ2-1,once,-,TGCGCCAGCAGCCAAACAGGGCCCTACAATGAGCAGTTCTTC,CASSQTGPYNEQFF
TRBV28,TRBJ1-3,-,TRBD1,TGTGCCAGCACCGACAGGGGCGTTGGAAACACCATATATTTT,CASTDRGVGNTIYF
TRBV15,TRBJ2-5,-,-,TGTGCCACCAGCAGAGATAACTGGCAAGAGACCCAGTACTTC,CATSRDNWQETQYF
TRBV27,TRBJ2-7,-,TRBD2,TGTGCCAGCAGCTCGACTCCTGGCCGGACTAGCGCGTGGCACGAGCAGTACTTC,CASSSTPGRTSAWHEQYF
TRBV5-1,TRBJ1-1,-,-,TGCGCCAGCAGCCCTAGTCAAAAGAACACTGAAGCTTTCTTT,CASSPSQKNTEAFF
TRBV29-1,TRBJ1-1,-,TRBD1,TGCAGCGTTGAAGATCGTGGAGGGGGCAACACTGAAGCTTTCTTT,CSVEDRGGGNTEAFF
TRBV4-1,TRBJ2-3,-,TRBD1,TGCGCCAGCAGCCAACAAGGGACAGGGGGCGCAGATACGCAGTATTTT,CASSQQGTGGADTQYF
TRBV29-1,TRBJ2-5,-,-,TGCAGCGTAAAACTAGCCCAAGAGACCCAGTACTTC,CSVKLAQETQYF
TRBV5-1,TRBJ1-1,-,-,TGCGCCAGCAACTTAGGGGGTTGGACTGAAGCTTTCTTT,CASNLGGWTEAFF
TRBV2,TRBJ1-2,few,-,TGTGCCAGCCTCCAGGGCCTAAACTATGGCTACACCTTC,CASLQGLNYGYTF
TRBV20-1,TRBJ2-7,-,-,TGCAGTGCCTATAACTACGAGCAGTACTTC,CSAYNYEQYF
TRBV7-8,TRBJ2-7,-,TRBD2,TGTGCCAGCAGCTTAGATATAGCGGGAGGCTCCTACGAGCAGTACTTC,CASSLDIAGGSYEQYF
TRBV29-1,TRBJ2-3,-,-,TGCAGCGTTGAGTCTTGGGGGGCGCAGTATTTT,CSVESWGAQYF
TRBV27,TRBJ2-2,-,-,TGTGCCAGCAGTTTCGCCGGGTCGCACACCGGGGAGCTGTTTTTT,CASSFAGSHTGELFF
TRBV5-1,TRBJ2-7,once,TRBD2,TGCGCCAGCAGCTTAAACCCGGGGAGCGGGGTCTACGAGCAGTACTTC,CASSLNPGSGVYEQYF
TRBV9,TRBJ2-1,-,-,TGTGCCAGCAGCGTAGGAGGGGGGGCCCTATCCTACAATGAGCAGTTCTTC,CASSVGGGALSYNEQFF
TRBV9,TRBJ2-4,-,TRBD1,TGTGCCAGCACCATATCCCCCGGACAGGGGATGCTGTACTTC,CASTISPGQGMLYF
TRBV4-3,TRBJ1-3,-,-,TGCGCCAGCAGCCAAGAGGTCAGGGTAAACACCATATATTTT,CASSQEVRVNTIYF
TRBV5-1,TRBJ1-1,-,TRBD1,TGCGCCAGCAGCTTGGAGGGACAGCCGAACACTGAAGCTTTCTTT,CASSLEGQPNTEAFF
TRBV7-6,TRBJ2-5,few,-,TGTGCCAGCAGCTTTGGACTGAGGTACCAAGAGACCCAGTACTTC,CASSFGLRYQETQYF
TRBV18,TRBJ2-5,-,-,TGTGCCAGCTCACAGGGGAACCAAGAGACCCAGTACTTC,CASSQGNQETQYF
TRBV4-1,TRBJ1-5,-,-,TGCGCCAGCAGCCAATGGTGGGGCTCGCGGTCTAATCAGCCCCAGCATTTT,CASSQWWGSRSNQPQHF
TRBV18,TRBJ2-1,-,TRBD2,TGTGCCAGCTCACCAAAGGGGACTAGCGGAAGCAATGAGCAGTTCTTC,CASSPKGTSGSNEQFF
TRBV11-2,TRBJ2-7,-,-,TGTGCCAGCAGCTTAATGGGTACAGATCAGCACTTC,CASSLMGTDQHF
TRBV5-4,TRBJ2-7,once,-,TGTGCCAGCAGCCCCACTAGAGGACACGAGCAGTACTTC,CASSPTRGHEQYF
TRBV19,TRBJ2-7,-,-,TGTGCCAGTAGTAGTACAGGGTCCTACGAGCAGTACTTC,CASSSTGSYEQYF
TRBV7-2,TRBJ2-1,once,-,TGTGCCAGCAGAAATTCGGGGAAGCTAGCGCACAGCTCCTACAATGAGCAGTTCTTC,CASRNSGKLAHSSYNEQFF
TRBV28,TRBJ2-1,-,-,TGTGCCAGCAGTTTTAGGACACTTGGATCCTACAATGAGCAGTTCTTC,CASSFRTLGSYNEQFF
TRBV7-9,TRBJ2-3,-,TRBD2,TGTGCCAGCAGCTCCCCTTCCGGGACTAGCGGGAGTATCCAGTATTTT,CASSSPSGTSGSIQYF
TRBV19,TRBJ2-7,-,TRBD1,TGTGCCAGTAGTATAAGGACAGGGGGAACCTACGAGCAGTACTTC,CASSIRTGGTYEQYF
TRBV6-5,TRBJ1-3,-,TRBD1,TGTGCCAGCAGCCAGGGGGTAAATGGAAACACCATATATTTT,CASSQGVNGNTIYF